This T cell receptor (beta chain) was retrieved from a study of PD-L1 blockade in urothelial cancer. The wider study: About 85% of the 29 patients were men with bladder-origin urothelial cancer. When blood samples were assessed, the median T cell count was about 130,000.

As to time point: peripheral blood 6 weeks after treatment start. The assay was immunoSEQ multiplex PCR, and TCRdb's table has in-frame clones only and misses some. Found here are around 110,000 clones, 80% to 90% of them singletons; the top ten hold approximately 1.7%. CDR1 and CDR2 (germline): MNHEY, SMNVEV (reference sequence). V was pared by 11 bases and J by 4 bases, with 7 bases of the junction left unmatched. The CDR3 extends over 13 amino acids. The material sequenced was PBMCs, taken around atezolizumab (anti-PD-L1) treatment. The chain employs TRBV27 and TRBJ2-2, with TRBD1 identical over 7 bases. The receptor was isolated from a man aged 60 to 75 with urothelial cancer. The CDR3 loop is CAVKGAGTGELFF. The DNA of the CDR3 is TGTGCCGTGAAGGGGGCGGGCACCGGGGAGCTGTTTTTT.